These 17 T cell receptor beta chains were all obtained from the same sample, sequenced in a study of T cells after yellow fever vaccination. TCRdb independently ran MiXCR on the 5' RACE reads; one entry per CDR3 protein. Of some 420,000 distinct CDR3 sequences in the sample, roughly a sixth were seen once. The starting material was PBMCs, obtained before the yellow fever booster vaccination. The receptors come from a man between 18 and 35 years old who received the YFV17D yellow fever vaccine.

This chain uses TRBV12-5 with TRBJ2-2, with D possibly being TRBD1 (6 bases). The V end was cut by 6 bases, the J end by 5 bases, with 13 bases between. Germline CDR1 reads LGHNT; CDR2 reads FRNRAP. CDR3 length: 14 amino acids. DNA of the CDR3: TGTGCTAGTGGCAGGGACACCTGGACCGGGGAGCTGTTTTTT. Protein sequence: CASGRDTWTGELFF.

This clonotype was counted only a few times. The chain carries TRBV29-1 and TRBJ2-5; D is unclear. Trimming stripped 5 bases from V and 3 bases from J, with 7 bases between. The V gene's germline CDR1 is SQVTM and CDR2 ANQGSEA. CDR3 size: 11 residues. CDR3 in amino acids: CSVQPKETQYF. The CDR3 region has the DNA TGCAGCGTTCAGCCAAAAGAGACCCAGTACTTC. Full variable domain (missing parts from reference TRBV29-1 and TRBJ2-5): SAVISQKPSRDICQRGTSLTIQCQVDSQVTMMFWYRQQPGQSLTLIATANQGSEATYESGFVIDKFPISRPNLTFSTLTVSNMSPEDSSIYLCSVQPKETQYFGPGTRLLVL.

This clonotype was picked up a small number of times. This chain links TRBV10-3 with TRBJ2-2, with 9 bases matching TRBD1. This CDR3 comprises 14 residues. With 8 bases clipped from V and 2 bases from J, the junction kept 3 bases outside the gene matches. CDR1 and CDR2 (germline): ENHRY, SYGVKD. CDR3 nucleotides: TGTGCCATCCGGACAGGGGCCAACACCGGGGAGCTGTTTTTT. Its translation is CAIRTGANTGELFF.

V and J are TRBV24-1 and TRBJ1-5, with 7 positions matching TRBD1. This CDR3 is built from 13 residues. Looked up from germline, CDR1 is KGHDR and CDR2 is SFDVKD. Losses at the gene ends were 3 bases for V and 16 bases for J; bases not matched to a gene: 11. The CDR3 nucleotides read TGTGCCACCAGTGATCCAACAGGGGAGGCTGCTCATTTT. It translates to CATSDPTGEAAHF.

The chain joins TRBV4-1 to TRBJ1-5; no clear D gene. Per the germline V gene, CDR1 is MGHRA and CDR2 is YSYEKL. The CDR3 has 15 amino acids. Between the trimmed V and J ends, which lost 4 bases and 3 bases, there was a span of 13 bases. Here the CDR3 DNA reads TGCGCCAGCAGCCCTCAATGGAGGTTCAATCAGCCCCAGCATTTT. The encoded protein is CASSPQWRFNQPQHF.

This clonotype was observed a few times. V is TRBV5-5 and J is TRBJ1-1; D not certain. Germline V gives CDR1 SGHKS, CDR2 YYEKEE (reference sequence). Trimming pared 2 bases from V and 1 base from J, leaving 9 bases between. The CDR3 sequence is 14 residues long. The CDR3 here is CASSFWTGNTEAFF. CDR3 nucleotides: TGTGCCAGCAGCTTCTGGACGGGGAACACTGAAGCTTTCTTT.

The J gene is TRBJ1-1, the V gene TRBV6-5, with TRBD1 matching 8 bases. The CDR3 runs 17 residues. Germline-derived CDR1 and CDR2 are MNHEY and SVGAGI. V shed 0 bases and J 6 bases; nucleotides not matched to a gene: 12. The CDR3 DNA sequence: TGTGCCAGCAGTTACTCGCCGGGACAGGCACGGCTTCCTGAAGCTTTCTTT. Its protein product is CASSYSPGQARLPEAFF.

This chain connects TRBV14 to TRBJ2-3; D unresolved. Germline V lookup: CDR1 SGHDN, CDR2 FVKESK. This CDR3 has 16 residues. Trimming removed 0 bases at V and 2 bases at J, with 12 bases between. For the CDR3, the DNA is TGTGCCAGCAGCCAAGAGTTACAGAGATTCACAGATACGCAGTATTTT. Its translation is CASSQELQRFTDTQYF.

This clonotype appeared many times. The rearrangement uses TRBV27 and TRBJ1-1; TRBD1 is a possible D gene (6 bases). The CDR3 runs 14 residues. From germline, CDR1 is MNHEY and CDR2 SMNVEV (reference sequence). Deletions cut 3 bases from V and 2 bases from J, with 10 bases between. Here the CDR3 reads CASSFQGTNTEAFF. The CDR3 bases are TGTGCCAGCAGTTTTCAGGGGACAAACACTGAAGCTTTCTTT.

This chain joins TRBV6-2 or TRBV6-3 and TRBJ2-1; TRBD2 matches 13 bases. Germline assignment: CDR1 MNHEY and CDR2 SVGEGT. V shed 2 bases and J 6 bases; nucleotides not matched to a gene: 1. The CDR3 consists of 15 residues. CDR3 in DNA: TGTGCCAGCAGTTACCGGACTAGCGGGGGCAATGAGCAGTTCTTC. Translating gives CASSYRTSGGNEQFF.

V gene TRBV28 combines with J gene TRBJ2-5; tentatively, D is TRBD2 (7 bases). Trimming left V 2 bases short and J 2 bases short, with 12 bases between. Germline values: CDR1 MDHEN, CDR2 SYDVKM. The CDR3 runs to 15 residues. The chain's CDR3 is CASSLGGAGQETQYF. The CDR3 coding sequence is TGTGCCAGCAGTTTAGGGGGGGCAGGACAAGAGACCCAGTACTTC.

CDR3 amino acids: CSVDLCWAFGAFF. The DNA of the CDR3 is TGCAGCGTTGATTTATGTTGGGCTTTCGGGGCTTTCTTT. This sequence joins TRBV29-1 and TRBJ1-1; D uncertain. CDR1 is SQVTM, CDR2 ANQGSEA, per germline. CDR3 length equals 13 residues. V lost 3 bases to trimming and J lost 11 bases, with 19 bases between them.

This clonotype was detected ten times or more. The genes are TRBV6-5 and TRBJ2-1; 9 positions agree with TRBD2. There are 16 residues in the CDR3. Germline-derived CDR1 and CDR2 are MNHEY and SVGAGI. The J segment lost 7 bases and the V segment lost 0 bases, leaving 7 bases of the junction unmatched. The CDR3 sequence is CASSYSAGGPANEQFF. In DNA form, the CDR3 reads TGTGCCAGCAGTTACTCCGCGGGGGGGCCCGCAAATGAGCAGTTCTTC.

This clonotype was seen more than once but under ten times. CDR3 in DNA: TGCGCCAGCAGCCAAGACGTAACTAGCACAGATACGCAGTATTTT. As protein: CASSQDVTSTDTQYF. The chain links TRBV4-3 to TRBJ2-3, with D unclear. V lost 0 bases to trimming and J lost 0 bases, with 7 bases between them. In germline, CDR1 is LGHNA, CDR2 YSLEER. The CDR3 consists of 15 residues.

The CDR3 here is CASSPVGSTEAFF. CDR3 DNA: TGCGCCAGCAGCCCTGTGGGAAGCACTGAAGCTTTCTTT. This chain uses TRBV4-1 with TRBJ1-1, with D uncertain. Germline loops: CDR1 MGHRA, CDR2 YSYEKL. The CDR3 is 13 amino acids. The ends were cut back, 4 bases at V and 4 bases at J, with 10 bases in the middle.

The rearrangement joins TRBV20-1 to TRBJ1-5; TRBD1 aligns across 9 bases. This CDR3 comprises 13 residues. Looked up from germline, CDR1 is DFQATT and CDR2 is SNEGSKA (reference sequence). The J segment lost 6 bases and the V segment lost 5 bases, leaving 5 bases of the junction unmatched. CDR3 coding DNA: TGCAGTGCTCGGGACAGGGAGGCTCAGCCCCAGCATTTT. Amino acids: CSARDREAQPQHF.

The CDR3 region is CASSQGTPGLNYGYTF. The CDR3 DNA sequence: TGCGCCAGCAGCCAGGGAACGCCGGGACTTAACTATGGCTACACCTTC. The chain recombines TRBV4-1 with TRBJ1-2; tentative D call: TRBD1 (5 bases). CDR3 length: 16 amino acids. The germline V gene encodes CDR1 MGHRA and CDR2 YSYEKL. Trimming pared 3 bases from V and 1 base from J, leaving 15 bases between.